This T cell receptor (beta chain) originates from a study of cytomegalovirus exposure and HLA in healthy donors. Study outcomes and limitations: Across donors, sequencing depth was assumed by presence/absence analyses to be roughly uniform. Links to common viral pathogens appeared, in a later analysis, for several of the most significant clusters.

The PCR was carried out with 60 Vbeta primers and 13 Jbeta primers. The table came from immunoSEQ multiplex PCR; TCRdb's copy has only in-frame clones and leaves some out. The sample includes approximately 75,000 clones. Germline assignment: CDR1 MNHEY and CDR2 SMNVEV (reference sequence). The V and J ends lost 6 bases and 10 bases, in that order; junction bases with no gene match: 10. This CDR3 is built from 14 residues. A remark on this clone: No antigen is known for it.

The rearrangement links TRBV27 to TRBJ2-1; TRBD2 agrees at 9 bases. The clonotype originates from a man aged 40-55 years in good health and CMV-seronegative. The specimen sequenced was PBMCs. CDR3 amino acids: CASRPSGGPGEQFF. CDR3 coding DNA: TGTGCCAGCAGACCGAGCGGGGGGCCAGGAGAGCAGTTCTTC.